This T cell receptor beta chain was observed in a study of control samples from healthy donors and cancer patients. Germline V gene sequence: CDR1 SGHDT, CDR2 YYEEEE. Trimming took 4 bases from V and 3 from J, leaving 13 bases between them. The CDR3 spans 14 residues. Measured with immunoSEQ multiplex PCR; TCRdb has only the in-frame clones, and not every one. The sample holds about 130,000 clones, 92% seen once. This sequence was found in a woman between 50 and 59 years old in good health. This chain joins TRBV5-6 and TRBJ1-1; D is undetermined. The specimen sequenced was blood. This chain's CDR3 is CASSPGRGDTEAFF. For the CDR3, the DNA is TGTGCCAGCAGCCCTGGTCGTGGGGACACTGAAGCTTTCTTT.